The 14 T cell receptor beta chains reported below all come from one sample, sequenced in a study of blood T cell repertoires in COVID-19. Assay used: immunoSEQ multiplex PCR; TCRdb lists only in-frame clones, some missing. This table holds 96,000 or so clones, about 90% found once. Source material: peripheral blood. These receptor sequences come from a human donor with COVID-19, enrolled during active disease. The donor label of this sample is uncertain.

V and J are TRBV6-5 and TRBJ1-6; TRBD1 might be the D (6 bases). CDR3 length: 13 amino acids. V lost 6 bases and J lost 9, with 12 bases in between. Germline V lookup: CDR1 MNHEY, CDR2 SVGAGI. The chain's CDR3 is CASRDNRASPLHF. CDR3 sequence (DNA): TGTGCCAGCAGAGATAACAGGGCTTCACCCCTCCACTTT.

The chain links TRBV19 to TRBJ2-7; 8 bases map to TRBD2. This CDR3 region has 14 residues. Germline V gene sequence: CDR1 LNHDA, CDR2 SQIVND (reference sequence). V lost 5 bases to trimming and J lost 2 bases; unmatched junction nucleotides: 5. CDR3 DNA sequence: TGTGCCAGTAGTCCGGGGACTAGGACCTACGAGCAGTACTTC. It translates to CASSPGTRTYEQYF.

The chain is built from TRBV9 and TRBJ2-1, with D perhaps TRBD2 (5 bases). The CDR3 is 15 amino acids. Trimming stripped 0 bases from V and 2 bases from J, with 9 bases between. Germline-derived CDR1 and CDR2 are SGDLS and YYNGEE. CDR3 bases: TGTGCCAGCAGCGTAGCGTCCGGGACCTACAATGAGCAGTTCTTC. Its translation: CASSVASGTYNEQFF.

The CDR3 nucleotides are TGTGCCATCAGTGAACTGGCGGGGGTCTACAATGAGCAGTTCTTC. As protein: CAISELAGVYNEQFF. The genes are TRBV10-3 and TRBJ2-1; the match to TRBD2 covers 7 bases. CDR3 size: 15 residues. Per germline, CDR1 ENHRY and CDR2 SYGVKD. V shed 3 bases and J 3 bases; nucleotides not matched to a gene: 5.

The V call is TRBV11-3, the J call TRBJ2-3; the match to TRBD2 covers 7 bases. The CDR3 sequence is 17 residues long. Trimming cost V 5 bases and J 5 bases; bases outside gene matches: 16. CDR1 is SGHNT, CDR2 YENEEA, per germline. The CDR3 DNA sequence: TGTGCCAGCAGCCTCCCCCGGGACTATAGTTCCCGAGATACGCAGTATTTT. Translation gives CASSLPRDYSSRDTQYF.

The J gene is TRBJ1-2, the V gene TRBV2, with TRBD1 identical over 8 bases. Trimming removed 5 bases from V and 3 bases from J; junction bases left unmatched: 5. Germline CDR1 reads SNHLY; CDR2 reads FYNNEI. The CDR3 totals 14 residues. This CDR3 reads CASSNQGADYGYTF. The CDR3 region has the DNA TGTGCCAGCAGTAATCAGGGGGCGGACTATGGCTACACCTTC.

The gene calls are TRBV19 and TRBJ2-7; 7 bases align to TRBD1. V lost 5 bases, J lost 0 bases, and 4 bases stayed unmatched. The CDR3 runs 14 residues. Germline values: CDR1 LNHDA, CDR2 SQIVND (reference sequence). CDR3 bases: TGTGCCAGTAGTGGGGACAGTCTCTCCTACGAGCAGTACTTC. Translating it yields CASSGDSLSYEQYF.

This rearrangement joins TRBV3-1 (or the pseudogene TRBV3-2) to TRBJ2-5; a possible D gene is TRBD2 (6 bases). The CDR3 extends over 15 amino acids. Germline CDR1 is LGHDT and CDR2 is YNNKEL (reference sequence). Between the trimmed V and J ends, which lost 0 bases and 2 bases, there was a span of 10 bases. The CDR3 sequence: CASSQDWTMQETQYF. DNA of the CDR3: TGTGCCAGCAGCCAAGATTGGACTATGCAAGAGACCCAGTACTTC.

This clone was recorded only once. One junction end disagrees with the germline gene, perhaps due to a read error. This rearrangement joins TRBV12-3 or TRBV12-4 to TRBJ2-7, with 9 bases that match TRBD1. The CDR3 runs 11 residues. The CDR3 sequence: CASSQGQGGYF. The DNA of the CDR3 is TGTGCCAGCAGCCAGGGACAGGGTGGCTATTTC.

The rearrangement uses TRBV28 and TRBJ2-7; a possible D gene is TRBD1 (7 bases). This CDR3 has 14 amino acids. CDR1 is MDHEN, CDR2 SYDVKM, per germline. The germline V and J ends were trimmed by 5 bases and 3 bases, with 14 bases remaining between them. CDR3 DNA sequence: TGTGCCAGCAGTGGGGGGACAGTCCGCTACGAGCAGTACTTC. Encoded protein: CASSGGTVRYEQYF.

The DNA for the CDR3 is TGCGCCAGCAGTGAGGGGGTGAATGAGCAGTTCTTC. Translation: CASSEGVNEQFF. The genes are TRBV23-1 and TRBJ2-1; a possible D gene is TRBD1 (6 bases). TRBV23-1 is noted as an ORF with a role that remains uncertain. The V and J ends lost 5 bases and 7 bases respectively, with 9 bases between them. The CDR3 loop spans 12 amino acids.

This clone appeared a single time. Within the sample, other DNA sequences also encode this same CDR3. CDR3 loop: CASSLDRNYGYTF. CDR3 coding DNA: TGTGCCAGCAGCTTAGACAGAAACTATGGCTACACCTTC. The V gene is TRBV11-2, the J gene TRBJ1-2, with no clear D. Trimming shortened V by 0 bases and J by 2 bases, and 4 bases separated the two germline ends. There are 13 residues in the CDR3. Looked up from germline, CDR1 is SGHAT and CDR2 is FQNNGV.

In nucleotides, the CDR3 is TGTGCCATCAGTGAGTCGAGTGGCGGTAATGAAAAACTGTTTTTT. Translating it yields CAISESSGGNEKLFF. The chain is built from TRBV10-3 and TRBJ1-4; D unresolved. The germline CDR1 and CDR2 sequences are ENHRY and SYGVKD. The CDR3 is 15 residues long. The germline V and J ends were trimmed by 0 bases and 4 bases, with 9 bases remaining between them.

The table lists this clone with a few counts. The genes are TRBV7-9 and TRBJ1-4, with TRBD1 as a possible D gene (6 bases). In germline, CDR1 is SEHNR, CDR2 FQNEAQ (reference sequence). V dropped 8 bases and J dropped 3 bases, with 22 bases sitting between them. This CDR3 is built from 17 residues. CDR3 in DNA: TGTGCCAGCGGTCCCAGGGGAGGGATGAGAGCTAATGAAAAACTGTTTTTT. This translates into CASGPRGGMRANEKLFF.